This T cell receptor (beta chain) was recorded in a study of CD8+ T cells in alopecia areata. This CDR3 spans 14 amino acids. Germline assignment: CDR1 SGHRS and CDR2 YFSETQ. V lost 4 bases and J lost 3; bases outside the gene matches: 7. This clone was found once. Isolation of CD4+ and CD8+ T cells from PBMCs was achieved by sorting. Extracted from the samples, RNA was reverse transcribed into cDNA to serve as the sequencing template. Data came from immunoSEQ multiplex PCR; TCRdb stores just in-frame clones and leaves some out. The data hold 200,000 to 250,000 clones, with around 50% observed a single time.

The rearrangement links TRBV5-1 to TRBJ2-7, with 7 nucleotides matching TRBD1. The material sequenced was CD8+ T cells sorted from blood. The receptor was isolated from a human donor in good health. The CDR3 loop reads CASSAPGQNYEQYF. The CDR3 DNA reads as TGCGCCAGCAGCGCGCCGGGACAGAACTACGAGCAGTACTTC.